This T cell receptor (beta chain) was observed in a study of CD4 T cells in relation to SARS-CoV-2 and coronaviruses. TCRdb keeps only in-frame clones here, not all; method: immunoSEQ multiplex PCR. Among around 11,000 clones listed, around 84% were seen once. Unexposed donor CD4+ T cells date from about 2011-2018, before the COVID-19 pandemic. After about 10 days of culture, CD4+ T cells were isolated. Of note for this clone: No antigen is known for it.

The length of the CDR3 is 12 residues. Trimming pared 3 bases from V and 5 bases from J, leaving 7 bases between. CDR1 SGDLS and CDR2 YYNGEE come from the germline V gene. The sequence came from a human donor in good health. The sequenced sample consisted of CD4+ T cells from PBMCs, cultured in vitro. The V and J genes are TRBV9 and TRBJ2-3, with D hard to call. CDR3 sequence: CASSATVDTQYF. For the CDR3, the DNA is TGTGCCAGCAGCGCCACCGTAGATACGCAGTATTTT.